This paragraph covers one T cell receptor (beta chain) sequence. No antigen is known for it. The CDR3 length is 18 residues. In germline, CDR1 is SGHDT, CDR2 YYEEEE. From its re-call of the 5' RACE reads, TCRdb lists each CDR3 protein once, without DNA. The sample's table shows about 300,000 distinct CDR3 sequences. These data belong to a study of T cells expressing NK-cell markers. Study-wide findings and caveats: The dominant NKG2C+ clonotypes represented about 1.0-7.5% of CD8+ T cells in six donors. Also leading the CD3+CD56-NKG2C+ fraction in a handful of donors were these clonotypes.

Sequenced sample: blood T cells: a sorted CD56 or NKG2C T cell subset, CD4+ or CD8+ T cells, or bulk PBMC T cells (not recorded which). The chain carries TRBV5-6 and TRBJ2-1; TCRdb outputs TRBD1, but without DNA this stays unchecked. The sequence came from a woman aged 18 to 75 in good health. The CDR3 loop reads CASSSLLLQGADYNEQFF. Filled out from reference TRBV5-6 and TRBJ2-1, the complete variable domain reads DAGVTQSPTHLIKTRGQQVTLRCSPKSGHDTVSWYQQALGQGPQFIFQYYEEEERQRGNFPDRFSGHQFPNYSSELNVNALLLGDSALYLCASSSLLLQGADYNEQFFGPGTRLTVL.